The clone carrying this T cell receptor beta chain was detected only a few times. TCRdb independently ran MiXCR on the 5' RACE reads; one entry per CDR3 protein. The data hold about 77,000 distinct CDR3 sequences, with 9% to 10% observed a single time. The sample belongs to a study of early T cells in non-severe SARS-CoV-2 infection. Input material: whole blood. This sequence originates from an adult who was a healthcare worker with PCR-confirmed SARS-CoV-2 infection or an uninfected control (not recorded which).

CDR3 residues: CASSTDRTETQYF. Here the CDR3 DNA reads TGTGCCAGCAGTACGGACAGGACGGAGACCCAGTACTTC. The chain links TRBV27 to TRBJ2-5, with TRBD1 identical over 7 bases. CDR1 and CDR2 (germline): MNHEY, SMNVEV (reference sequence). CDR3 size: 13 residues. V lost 5 bases to trimming and J lost 5 bases; unmatched junction nucleotides: 5.